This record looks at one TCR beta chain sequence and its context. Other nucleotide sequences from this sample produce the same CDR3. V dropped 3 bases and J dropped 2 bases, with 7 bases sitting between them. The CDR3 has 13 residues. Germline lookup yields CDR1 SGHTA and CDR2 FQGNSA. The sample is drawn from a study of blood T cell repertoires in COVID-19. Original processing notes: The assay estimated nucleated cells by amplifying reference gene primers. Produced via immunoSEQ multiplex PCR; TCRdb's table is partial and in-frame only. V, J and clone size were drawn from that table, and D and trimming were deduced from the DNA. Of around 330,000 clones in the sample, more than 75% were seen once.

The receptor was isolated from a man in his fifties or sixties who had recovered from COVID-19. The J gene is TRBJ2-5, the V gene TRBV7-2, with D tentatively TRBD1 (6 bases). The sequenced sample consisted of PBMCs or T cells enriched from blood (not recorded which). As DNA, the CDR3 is TGTGCCAGCAGCTTTCAGGGGCAAGAGACCCAGTACTTC. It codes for CASSFQGQETQYF. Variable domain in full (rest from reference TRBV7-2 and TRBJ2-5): GAGVSQSPSNKVTEKGKDVELRCDPISGHTALYWYRQSLGQGLEFLIYFQGNSAPDKSGLPSDRFSAERTGGSVSTLTIQRTQQEDSAVYLCASSFQGQETQYFGPGTRLLVL.